The present T cell receptor beta chain was sequenced within a study of T-cell reconstitution after alpha-beta-depleted transplantation in children. The library targeted TCRbeta and was prepared with unique molecular identifiers. One entry per CDR3 protein, called by TCRdb with MiXCR from the PCR reads. The sample includes around 600,000 distinct CDR3 sequences, over 9.5% of them seen just once. The CDR3 length is 13 residues. Trimming shortened V by 5 bases and J by 6 bases, and 10 bases separated the two germline ends. In this sample, this clonotype turned up a few times. This sequence joins TRBV12-3 or TRBV12-4 and TRBJ2-2; possibly TRBD1 for D (6 bases). The specimen comprised PBMCs from the stem cell graft donor, sampled from the stem cell graft. The receptor comes from a human donor who donated a stem cell graft to a child with acute myeloid leukemia. CDR3 in DNA: TGTGCCAGCAGTCAACAGGGCCCCGGGGAGCTGTTTTTT. Translated: CASSQQGPGELFF.